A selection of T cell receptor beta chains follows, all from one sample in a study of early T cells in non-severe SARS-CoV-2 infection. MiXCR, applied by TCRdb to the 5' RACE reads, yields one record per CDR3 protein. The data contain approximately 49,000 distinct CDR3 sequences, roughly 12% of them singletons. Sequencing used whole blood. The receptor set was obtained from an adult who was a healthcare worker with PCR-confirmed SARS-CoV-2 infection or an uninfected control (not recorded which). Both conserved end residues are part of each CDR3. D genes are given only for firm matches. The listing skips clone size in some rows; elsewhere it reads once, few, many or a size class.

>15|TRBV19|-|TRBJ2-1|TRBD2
CASIPAGGPRNEQFF
TGTGCCAGTATTCCAGCGGGAGGGCCGAGGAATGAGCAGTTCTTC
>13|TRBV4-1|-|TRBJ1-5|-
CASSQEPNQPQHF
TGCGCCAGCAGCCAAGAGCCTAATCAGCCCCAGCATTTT
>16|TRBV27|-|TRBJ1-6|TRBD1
CASSLSQGYGNSPLHF
TGTGCCAGCAGTTTATCACAGGGGTATGGGAATTCACCCCTCCACTTT
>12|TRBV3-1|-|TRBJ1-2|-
CASSQSSGGYTF
TGTGCCAGCAGCCAATCGTCGGGAGGCTACACCTTC
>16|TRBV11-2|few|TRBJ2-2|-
CASSFGLGGNTGELFF
TGTGCCAGCAGCTTCGGCTTAGGGGGGAACACCGGGGAGCTGTTTTTT
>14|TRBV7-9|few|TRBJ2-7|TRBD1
CASSPTGAPYEQYF
TGTGCCAGCAGCCCGACAGGGGCGCCCTACGAGCAGTACTTC
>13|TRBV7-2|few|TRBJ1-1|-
CASSLGGSVMAFF
TGTGCCAGCAGCCTAGGTGGGTCAGTGATGGCTTTCTTT
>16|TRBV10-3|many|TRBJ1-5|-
CAISEVGKGSNQPQHF
TGTGCCATCAGTGAAGTGGGGAAAGGAAGCAATCAGCCCCAGCATTTT
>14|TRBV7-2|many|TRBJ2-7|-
CASSRTVRTYEQYF
TGTGCCAGCAGCCGGACCGTACGCACCTACGAGCAGTACTTC
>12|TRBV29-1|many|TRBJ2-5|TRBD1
CSGTGSRETQYF
TGCAGCGGGACAGGGTCGCGAGAGACCCAGTACTTC
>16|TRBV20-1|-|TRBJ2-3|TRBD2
CSAREGAGGSTDTQYF
TGCAGTGCTAGAGAAGGGGCGGGAGGCAGCACAGATACGCAGTATTTT
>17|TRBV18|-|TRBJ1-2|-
CASSPYGAGNKNYGYTF
TGTGCCAGCTCACCTTATGGGGCAGGGAACAAGAACTATGGCTACACCTTC
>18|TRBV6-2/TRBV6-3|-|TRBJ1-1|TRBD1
CASRLPTQGTLPNTEAFF
TGTGCCAGCAGACTTCCAACACAGGGGACGCTGCCGAACACTGAAGCTTTCTTT
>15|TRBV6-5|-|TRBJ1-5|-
CASSPDMYSNQPQHF
TGTGCCAGCAGTCCGGACATGTATAGCAATCAGCCCCAGCATTTT
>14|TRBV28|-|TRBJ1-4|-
CASRMTHRNEKLFF
TGTGCCAGCAGAATGACCCACCGCAATGAAAAACTGTTTTTT
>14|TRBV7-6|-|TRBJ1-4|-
CDSSPGHRVEKLFF
TGTGACAGCAGTCCGGGGCACAGAGTAGAAAAACTGTTTTTT